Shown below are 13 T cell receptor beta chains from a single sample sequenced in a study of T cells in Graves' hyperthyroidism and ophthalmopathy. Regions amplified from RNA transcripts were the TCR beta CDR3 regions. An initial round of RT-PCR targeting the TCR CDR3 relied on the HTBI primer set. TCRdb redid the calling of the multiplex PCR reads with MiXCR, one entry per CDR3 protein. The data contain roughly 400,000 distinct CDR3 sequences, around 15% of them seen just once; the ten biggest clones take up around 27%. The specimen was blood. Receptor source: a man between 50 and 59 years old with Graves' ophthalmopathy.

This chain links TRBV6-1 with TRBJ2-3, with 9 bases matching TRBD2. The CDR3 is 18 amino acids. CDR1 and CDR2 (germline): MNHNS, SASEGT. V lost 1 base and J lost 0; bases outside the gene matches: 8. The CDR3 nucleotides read TGTGCCAGCAGTGAAGGGCTAGCGGGACCCTCTAGCACAGATACGCAGTATTTT. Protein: CASSEGLAGPSSTDTQYF.

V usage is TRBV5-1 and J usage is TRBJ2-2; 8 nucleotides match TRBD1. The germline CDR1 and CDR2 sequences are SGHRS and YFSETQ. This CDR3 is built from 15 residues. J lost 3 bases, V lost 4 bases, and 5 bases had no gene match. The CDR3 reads CASSRQGLDTGELFF. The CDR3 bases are TGCGCCAGCAGCCGACAGGGGTTAGACACCGGGGAGCTGTTTTTT.

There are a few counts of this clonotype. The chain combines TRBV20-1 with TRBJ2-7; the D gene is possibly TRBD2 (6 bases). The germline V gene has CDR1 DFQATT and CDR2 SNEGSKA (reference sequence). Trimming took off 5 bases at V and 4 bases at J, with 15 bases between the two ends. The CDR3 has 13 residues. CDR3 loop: CSAGDPGRYEQYF. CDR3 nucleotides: TGCAGTGCTGGGGACCCCGGGAGATACGAGCAGTACTTC.

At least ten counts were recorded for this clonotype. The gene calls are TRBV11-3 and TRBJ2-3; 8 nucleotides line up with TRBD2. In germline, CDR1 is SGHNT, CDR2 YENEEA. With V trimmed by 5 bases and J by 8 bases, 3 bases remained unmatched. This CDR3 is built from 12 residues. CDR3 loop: CASSPTSGTQYF. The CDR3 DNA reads TGTGCCAGCAGCCCTACTAGCGGTACGCAGTATTTT.

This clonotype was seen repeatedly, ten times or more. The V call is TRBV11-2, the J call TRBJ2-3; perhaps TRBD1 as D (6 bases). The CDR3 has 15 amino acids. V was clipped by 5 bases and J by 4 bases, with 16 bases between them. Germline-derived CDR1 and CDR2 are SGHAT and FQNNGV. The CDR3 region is CASSLPGQGPDTQYF. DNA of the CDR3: TGTGCCAGCAGCCTCCCGGGACAAGGGCCAGATACGCAGTATTTT.

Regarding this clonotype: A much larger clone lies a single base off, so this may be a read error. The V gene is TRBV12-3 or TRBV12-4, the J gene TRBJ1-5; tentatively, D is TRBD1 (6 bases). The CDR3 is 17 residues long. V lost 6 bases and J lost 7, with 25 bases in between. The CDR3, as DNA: TGTGCCAGCAGCGAACCCGGGGAGGGGGGAGGCAGACAGCCCCAGCATTTT. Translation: CASSEPGEGGGRQPQHF.

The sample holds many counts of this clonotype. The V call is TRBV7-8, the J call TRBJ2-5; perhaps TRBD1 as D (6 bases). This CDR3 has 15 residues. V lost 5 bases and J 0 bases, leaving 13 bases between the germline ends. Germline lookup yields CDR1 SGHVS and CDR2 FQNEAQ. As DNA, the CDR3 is TGTGCCAGCAGCCGTTACGGGACACACCAAGAGACCCAGTACTTC. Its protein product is CASSRYGTHQETQYF.

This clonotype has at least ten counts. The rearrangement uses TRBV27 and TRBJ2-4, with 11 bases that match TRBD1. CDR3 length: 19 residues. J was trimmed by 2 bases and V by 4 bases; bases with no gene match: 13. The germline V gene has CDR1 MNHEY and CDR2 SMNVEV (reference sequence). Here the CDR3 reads CASSYRPGTGGGPKNIQYF. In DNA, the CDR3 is TGTGCCAGCAGTTACCGTCCCGGGACAGGGGGGGGACCCAAAAACATTCAGTACTTC.

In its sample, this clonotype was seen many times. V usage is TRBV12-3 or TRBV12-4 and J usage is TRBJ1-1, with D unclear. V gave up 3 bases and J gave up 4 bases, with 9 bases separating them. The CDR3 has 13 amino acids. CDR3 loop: CASSLPGSTEAFF. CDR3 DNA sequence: TGTGCCAGCAGTTTGCCCGGCAGCACTGAAGCTTTCTTT.

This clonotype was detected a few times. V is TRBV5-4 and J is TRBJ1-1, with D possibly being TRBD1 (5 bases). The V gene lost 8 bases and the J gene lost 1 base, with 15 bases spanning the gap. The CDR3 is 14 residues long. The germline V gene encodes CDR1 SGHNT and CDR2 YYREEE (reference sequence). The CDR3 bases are TGTGCCAGTAGTATTCAGGGTCCGAACACTGAAGCTTTCTTT. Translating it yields CASSIQGPNTEAFF.

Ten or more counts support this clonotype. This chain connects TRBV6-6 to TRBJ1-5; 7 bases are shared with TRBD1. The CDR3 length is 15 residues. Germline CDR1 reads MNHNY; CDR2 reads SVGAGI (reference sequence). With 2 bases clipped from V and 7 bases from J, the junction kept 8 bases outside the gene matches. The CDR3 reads CASSYRQGSDQPQHF. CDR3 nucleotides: TGTGCCAGCAGTTACCGACAGGGTAGCGACCAGCCCCAGCATTTT.

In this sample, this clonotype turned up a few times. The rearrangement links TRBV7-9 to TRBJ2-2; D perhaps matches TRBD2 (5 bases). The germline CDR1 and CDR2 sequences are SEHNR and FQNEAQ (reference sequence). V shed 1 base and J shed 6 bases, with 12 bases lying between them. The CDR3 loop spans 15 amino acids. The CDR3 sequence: CASSLGLAIPGELFF. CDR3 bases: TGTGCCAGCAGCTTAGGGCTAGCCATCCCCGGGGAGCTGTTTTTT.

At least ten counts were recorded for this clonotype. CDR3 amino acids: CASSSLYNEQFF. CDR3 DNA sequence: TGTGCCAGCAGCTCCCTCTACAATGAGCAGTTCTTC. This chain uses TRBV11-2 with TRBJ2-1; no reliable D call. This CDR3 comprises 12 residues. Trimming shortened V by 4 bases and J by 3 bases, and 4 bases separated the two germline ends. Germline-derived CDR1 and CDR2 are SGHAT and FQNNGV.